Below, 4 T cell receptor beta chains from the same sample are listed, as sequenced in a study of cytotoxic CD8 clonotypes in ibrutinib-treated CLL. Clones were read by immunoSEQ multiplex PCR, and TCRdb kept only the in-frame ones, dropping some. The repertoire includes 250,000 to 350,000 clones, roughly 76% of them detected once, and approximately 5.6% sits in the top ten. Sequences were derived from PBMCs, sampled at disease progression, from a patient treated with ibrutinib. The source of these receptors is a human donor with chronic lymphocytic leukemia.

This CDR3 is CASSIGWGVNNEQFF. CDR3 nucleotide sequence: TGTGCCAGCAGCATTGGGTGGGGGGTAAACAATGAGCAGTTCTTC. The chain employs TRBV13 and TRBJ2-1; tentatively, D is TRBD2 (6 bases). The germline CDR1 and CDR2 sequences are PRHDT and FYEKMQ (reference sequence). Trimming cost V 5 bases and J 5 bases, with 16 bases left between them. The CDR3 length is 15 residues.

The V and J genes are TRBV11-2 and TRBJ2-7; 8 nucleotides line up with TRBD1. Losses at the gene ends were 9 bases for V and 2 bases for J; bases not matched to a gene: 3. The CDR3 is 12 amino acids. CDR1 and CDR2 (germline): SGHAT, FQNNGV. The CDR3 protein is CASDRGTYEQYF. CDR3 DNA: TGTGCCAGTGACAGGGGCACCTACGAGCAGTACTTC.

The chain carries TRBV10-1 and TRBJ1-5, with 9 bases lining up with TRBD1. From germline, CDR1 is WNHNN and CDR2 SYGVQD (reference sequence). J gave up 1 base and V 9 bases, and 4 bases lay outside the gene matches. The CDR3 contains 14 residues. The CDR3 DNA reads as TGCGCCAGAGGACAGGGGCTGAGCAATCAGCCCCAGCATTTT. Amino acid sequence: CARGQGLSNQPQHF.

This chain uses TRBV19 with TRBJ1-6; D remains unclear. Germline loops: CDR1 LNHDA, CDR2 SQIVND (reference sequence). V lost 5 bases and J lost 1, with 12 bases in between. The CDR3 totals 16 residues. The CDR3 reads CASSPQGSSYNSPLHF. The CDR3 DNA is TGTGCCAGTAGTCCCCAAGGGAGTTCCTATAATTCACCCCTCCACTTT.